This T cell receptor (beta chain) originates from a study of blood T cell repertoires in COVID-19. The overall study: PBMCs, B-cell-depleted T cells, or T cells were the source of the cDNA or gDNA that made up the material.

Germline CDR1 reads MNHEY; CDR2 reads SVGAGI. The CDR3 is 13 amino acids. Losses at the gene ends were 4 bases for V and 2 bases for J; bases not matched to a gene: 1. TCRdb keeps only in-frame clones here, not all; method: immunoSEQ multiplex PCR. The sample records 250,000 to 350,000 clones, 70% to 90% being singletons. Sequences were obtained from PBMCs or T cells enriched from blood (not recorded which). This TCR came from a woman aged 60-70 years in a cohort exposed to, infected with or recovered from COVID-19 (not recorded which). The rearrangement joins TRBV6-5 to TRBJ2-5, with 7 bases identical to TRBD2. In DNA, the CDR3 is TGTGCCAGCAGTTTTAGCGGGCAAGAGACCCAGTACTTC. Translating gives CASSFSGQETQYF.